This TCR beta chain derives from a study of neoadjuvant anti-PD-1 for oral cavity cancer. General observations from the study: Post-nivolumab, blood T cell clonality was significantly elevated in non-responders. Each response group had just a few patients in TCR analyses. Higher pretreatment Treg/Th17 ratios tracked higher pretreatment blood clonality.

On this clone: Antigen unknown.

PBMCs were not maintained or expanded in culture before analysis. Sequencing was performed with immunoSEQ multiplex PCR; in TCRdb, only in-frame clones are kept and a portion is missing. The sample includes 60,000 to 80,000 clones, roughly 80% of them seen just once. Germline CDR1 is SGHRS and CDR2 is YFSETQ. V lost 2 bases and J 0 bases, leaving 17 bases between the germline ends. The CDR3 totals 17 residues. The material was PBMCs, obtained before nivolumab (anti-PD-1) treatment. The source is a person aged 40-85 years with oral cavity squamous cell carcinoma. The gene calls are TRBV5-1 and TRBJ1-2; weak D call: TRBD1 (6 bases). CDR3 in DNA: TGCGCCAGCAGCTTAGGACTCAGGGGTCTTACTAACTATGGCTACACCTTC. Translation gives CASSLGLRGLTNYGYTF.